This TCR beta chain was profiled in a study of blood T cell repertoires in COVID-19. Study-level background: T cells, B-cell-depleted T cells, or PBMCs supplied cDNA or gDNA.

Unmatched junction bases numbered 5, after V lost 0 bases and J lost 8 bases. The germline V gene has CDR1 MNHEY and CDR2 SVGEGT. This CDR3 spans 14 amino acids. This table comes from immunoSEQ multiplex PCR, and its TCRdb copy is limited to in-frame clones, with some not included. The sample lists roughly 100,000 clones, approximately 88% occurring once. The V gene is TRBV6-2 or TRBV6-3, the J gene TRBJ1-2; TRBD1 aligns across 8 bases. The sequence was obtained from a human donor in a cohort sampled during active COVID-19. The sequenced sample was peripheral blood. CDR3 sequence reads: CASSYSRTGNGYTF. CDR3 sequence (DNA): TGTGCCAGCAGTTACTCGAGGACAGGGAACGGCTACACCTTC.